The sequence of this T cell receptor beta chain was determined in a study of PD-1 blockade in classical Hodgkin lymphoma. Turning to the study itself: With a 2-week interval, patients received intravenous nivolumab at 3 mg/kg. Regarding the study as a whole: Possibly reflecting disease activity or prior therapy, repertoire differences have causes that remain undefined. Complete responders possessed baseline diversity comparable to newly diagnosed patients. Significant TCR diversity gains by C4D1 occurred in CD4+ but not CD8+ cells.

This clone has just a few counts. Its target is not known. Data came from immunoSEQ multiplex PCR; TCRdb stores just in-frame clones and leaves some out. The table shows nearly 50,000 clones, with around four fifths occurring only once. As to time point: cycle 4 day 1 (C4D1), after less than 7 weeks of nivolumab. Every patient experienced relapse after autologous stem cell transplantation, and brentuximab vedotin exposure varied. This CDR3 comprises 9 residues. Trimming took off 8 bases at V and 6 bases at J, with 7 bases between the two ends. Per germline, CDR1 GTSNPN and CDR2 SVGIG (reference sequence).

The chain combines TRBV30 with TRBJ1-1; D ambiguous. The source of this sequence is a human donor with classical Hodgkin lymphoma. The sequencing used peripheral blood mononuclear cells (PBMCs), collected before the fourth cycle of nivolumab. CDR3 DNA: TGTGCCATGGCGGCTGAAGCTTTCTTT. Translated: CAMAAEAFF.